Below, 30 T cell receptor beta chains from the same sample are listed, as sequenced in a study of regulatory T cells in long-lasting Graves disease. Time point given: newly diagnosed GD, antithyroid drugs for less than 3 months. The TCR library used RNA extracted from PBMCs. TCR beta libraries were built with iRepertoire HTBI primers and Arm-PCR of CDR3 regions. TCRdb re-analysed the multiplex PCR reads in MiXCR, keeping a single row per CDR3 protein. The sample lists a few hundred thousand distinct CDR3 sequences, around 20% occurring once. This specimen was peripheral blood mononuclear cells (PBMCs), taken at new diagnosis, from a patient treated with antithyroid drugs. These receptors were collected from a female donor with Graves disease.

This clonotype was observed many times. The chain couples TRBV28 to TRBJ2-5; D gene unclear. Per the germline V gene, CDR1 is MDHEN and CDR2 is SYDVKM. The CDR3 is 15 residues long. V was pared by 2 bases and J by 2 bases, with 12 bases between. In DNA form, the CDR3 reads TGTGCCAGCAGTTTAGGACCGCGAACACAAGAGACCCAGTACTTC. Residues: CASSLGPRTQETQYF.

This clonotype has a single count. The chain combines TRBV30 with TRBJ1-1; D is uncertain. Germline V gene data show CDR1 as GTSNPN and CDR2 as SVGIG (reference sequence). The CDR3 length is 13 residues. Trimming shortened V by 0 bases and J by 3 bases, and 8 bases separated the two germline ends. The CDR3 protein is CAWSVRSDTEAFF. The CDR3 DNA reads TGTGCCTGGAGTGTAAGGTCGGACACTGAAGCTTTCTTT.

This clonotype has a count of ten or more. The V and J genes are TRBV7-3 and TRBJ2-1, with D perhaps TRBD1 (6 bases). Germline assignment: CDR1 SGHTA and CDR2 FQGTGA. The CDR3 is 15 residues long. The V end lost 6 bases, the J end lost 5 bases, and 17 bases lay between the germline ends. The CDR3 DNA is TGTGCCAGCAGTTCCGCAGGGGCGATGGACAATGAGCAGTTCTTC. This codes for CASSSAGAMDNEQFF. The complete variable domain, with remaining parts taken from reference TRBV7-3 and TRBJ2-1, reads GAGVSQTPSNKVTEKGKYVELRCDPISGHTALYWYRQSLGQGPEFLIYFQGTGAADDSGLPNDRFFAVRPEGSVSTLKIQRTERGDSAVYLCASSSAGAMDNEQFFGPGTRLTVL.

This clonotype occurred many times. The J gene is TRBJ1-2, the V gene TRBV6-1, with unresolved D. This CDR3 region has 11 residues. The germline gives CDR1 MNHNS, CDR2 SASEGT. Trimming took off 6 bases at V and 6 bases at J, with 8 bases between the two ends. CDR3 residues: CASSLWDGYTF. In nucleotides, the CDR3 is TGTGCCAGCAGCCTTTGGGATGGCTACACCTTC.

This clonotype has at least ten counts. This chain joins TRBV7-9 and TRBJ2-7; perhaps TRBD2 as D (6 bases). V lost 5 bases, J lost 3 bases, and 17 bases lay in between. Germline CDR1 SEHNR, CDR2 FQNEAQ (reference sequence). This CDR3 spans 15 amino acids. The CDR3 sequence: CASSVPGGPFYEQYF. For the CDR3, the DNA is TGTGCCAGCAGCGTCCCCGGGGGTCCTTTCTACGAGCAGTACTTC.

This clonotype was observed at least ten times. The gene calls are TRBV15 and TRBJ1-2; 12 bases line up with TRBD1. This CDR3 is 17 amino acids long. V trimming: 2 bases; J trimming: 1 base; junction bases outside the gene matches: 5. CDR1 is LNHNV, CDR2 YYDKDF, per germline (reference sequence). Here the CDR3 reads CATSRQGQGAINYGYTF. The CDR3 DNA reads as TGTGCCACCAGCAGACAGGGACAGGGGGCGATTAACTATGGCTACACCTTC. Looking up the rest from reference TRBV15 and TRBJ1-2 gives the full variable domain: DAMVIQNPRYQVTQFGKPVTLSCSQTLNHNVMYWYQQKSSQAPKLLFHYYDKDFNNEADTPDNFQSRRPNTSFCFLDIRSPGLGDTAMYLCATSRQGQGAINYGYTFGSGTRLTVV.

The sample holds many counts of this clonotype. This CDR3 is CASSFRDRGIMNTEAFF. The CDR3 region has the DNA TGTGCCAGCAGCTTCCGGGACAGGGGTATCATGAACACTGAAGCTTTCTTT. This chain uses TRBV7-8 with TRBJ1-1; 10 bases align to TRBD1. This CDR3 is built from 17 residues. The germline CDR1 and CDR2 sequences are SGHVS and FQNEAQ. J gave up 0 bases and V 3 bases, and 7 bases lay outside the gene matches.

This clonotype was recorded at least ten times. The chain recombines TRBV6-1 with TRBJ2-7; tentatively, D is TRBD2 (6 bases). The CDR3 spans 14 residues. Germline values: CDR1 MNHNS, CDR2 SASEGT. V dropped 6 bases and J dropped 1 base, with 13 bases sitting between them. The CDR3 sequence: CASSPIAESYEQYF. As DNA, the CDR3 is TGTGCCAGCAGCCCCATAGCGGAGTCCTACGAGCAGTACTTC.

This clonotype was counted at least ten times. The V gene is TRBV18, the J gene TRBJ2-1, with 7 bases aligning to TRBD2. CDR1 is KGHSH and CDR2 is LQKENI in the germline V gene. The CDR3 extends over 17 amino acids. With V trimmed by 3 bases and J by 1 base, 9 bases remained unmatched. CDR3 sequence: CASSPVRGSGSYNEQFF. In nucleotides, the CDR3 is TGTGCCAGCTCACCGGTTCGCGGGAGTGGGTCCTACAATGAGCAGTTCTTC.

The chain links TRBV20-1 to TRBJ1-4; D is perhaps TRBD1 (6 bases). CDR3 size: 13 residues. CDR1 DFQATT and CDR2 SNEGSKA come from the germline V gene (reference sequence). V was clipped by 6 bases and J by 7 bases, with 15 bases between them. DNA for the CDR3: TGCAGTGCCCATCCTGGACAGCCTGAAAAACTGTTTTTT. Amino acids: CSAHPGQPEKLFF.

The chain employs TRBV6-2 or TRBV6-3 and TRBJ2-1, with no clear D. CDR1 MNHEY and CDR2 SVGEGT come from the germline V gene. CDR3 length equals 12 residues. V lost 6 bases and J lost 3, with 6 bases in between. The CDR3 coding sequence is TGTGCCAGCAGAAAAAACTACAATGAGCAGTTCTTC. Protein sequence: CASRKNYNEQFF.

In its sample, this clonotype was seen many times. V gene TRBV19 combines with J gene TRBJ1-4; D is unclear. Germline CDR1 LNHDA, CDR2 SQIVND (reference sequence). Trimming cost V 8 bases and J 3 bases, with 16 bases left between them. The CDR3 extends over 15 amino acids. The CDR3 protein is CASQNRASANEKLFF. In DNA, the CDR3 is TGTGCCAGTCAGAACCGGGCCTCGGCTAATGAAAAACTGTTTTTT.

Ten or more counts support this clonotype. V usage is TRBV7-3 and J usage is TRBJ2-7; D unclear. Between the trimmed V and J ends, which lost 1 base and 5 bases, there was a span of 9 bases. Germline lookup yields CDR1 SGHTA and CDR2 FQGTGA. The CDR3 spans 13 residues. CDR3 sequence: CASSLMMGNEQYF. DNA for the CDR3: TGTGCCAGCAGCTTAATGATGGGGAACGAGCAGTACTTC. Full variable domain (outside the CDR3, taken from reference TRBV7-3 and TRBJ2-7): GAGVSQTPSNKVTEKGKYVELRCDPISGHTALYWYRQSLGQGPEFLIYFQGTGAADDSGLPNDRFFAVRPEGSVSTLKIQRTERGDSAVYLCASSLMMGNEQYFGPGTRLTVT.

V usage is TRBV20-1 and J usage is TRBJ2-7; 12 bases match TRBD2. The CDR3 contains 15 residues. Germline trimming cut 3 bases from V and 4 bases from J; bases unmatched to any gene: 7. Germline lookup yields CDR1 DFQATT and CDR2 SNEGSKA (reference sequence). The CDR3 loop is CSARPSGGAGYEQYF. The CDR3 DNA follows: TGCAGTGCTAGGCCTAGCGGGGGGGCCGGGTACGAGCAGTACTTC.

The table lists this clonotype with many counts. This rearrangement joins TRBV6-1 to TRBJ1-1; 9 nucleotides align to TRBD1. The trim removed 6 bases at V and 3 bases at J, leaving 5 bases unmatched. This CDR3 contains 14 residues. Germline CDR1 and CDR2: MNHNS and SASEGT. DNA of the CDR3: TGTGCCAGCAGCGCGGACAGGGGATACACTGAAGCTTTCTTT. The encoded protein is CASSADRGYTEAFF.

Ten or more counts support this clonotype. The rearrangement uses TRBV6-5 and TRBJ2-7; 7 positions agree with TRBD1. The V gene end was trimmed by 4 bases and the J gene end by 3 bases; junction bases not matched to a gene: 9. Germline V CDR1 and CDR2: MNHEY, SVGAGI. The CDR3 extends over 15 amino acids. Written as DNA, the CDR3 is TGTGCCAGCAGTTCCTACAGGGGAAAATTCTACGAGCAGTACTTC. Amino acids: CASSSYRGKFYEQYF.

The chain links TRBV12-3 or TRBV12-4 to TRBJ2-3; 11 positions match TRBD2. This CDR3 has 16 residues. J lost 5 bases, V lost 6 bases, and 10 bases had no gene match. The CDR3 nucleotides read TGTGCCAGCAGCTCCAGCGGGACTAGCGGTCGAGATACGCAGTATTTT. This codes for CASSSSGTSGRDTQYF.

The rearrangement uses TRBV6-5 and TRBJ2-7, with 7 bases identical to TRBD1. This CDR3 spans 14 amino acids. With V trimmed by 3 bases and J by 7 bases, 9 bases remained unmatched. CDR1 and CDR2 from the germline V gene are MNHEY and SVGAGI. This chain's CDR3 is CASSYDRVVGEQYF. DNA for the CDR3: TGTGCCAGCAGTTATGACAGGGTTGTAGGGGAGCAGTACTTC.

There are many counts of this clonotype. This chain uses TRBV7-3 with TRBJ2-7; no clear D gene. The CDR3 covers 11 residues. Germline V lookup: CDR1 SGHTA, CDR2 FQGTGA. Trimming took 9 bases from V and 0 from J, leaving 6 bases between them. Here the CDR3 reads CARRISYEQYF. In DNA, the CDR3 is TGTGCCAGACGGATCTCCTACGAGCAGTACTTC.

Comments on this clonotype: With only one base between it and a far larger clone, this is likely a read error. The chain uses TRBV12-3 or TRBV12-4 and TRBJ1-1; D not certain. The CDR3 covers 12 residues. This CDR3 reads CTSSVGSTEAFF. The CDR3 region has the DNA TGTACCAGCAGTGTAGGGAGCACTGAAGCTTTCTTT.

This clonotype was recorded many times. The chain carries TRBV6-1 and TRBJ1-5, with D possibly TRBD1 on 6 matching bases. V was clipped by 6 bases and J by 6 bases, with 21 bases between them. CDR3 size: 16 residues. CDR1 is MNHNS and CDR2 is SASEGT in the germline V gene. The CDR3 region is CASSKGGDPRVQPQHF. The DNA for the CDR3 is TGTGCCAGCAGCAAAGGGGGGGACCCTAGGGTTCAGCCCCAGCATTTT.

Ten or more counts support this clonotype. The chain recombines TRBV6-1 with TRBJ1-3, with D unresolved. The CDR3 spans 14 residues. Germline V CDR1 and CDR2: MNHNS, SASEGT. V was trimmed by 6 bases and J by 0 bases, leaving 9 bases between them. DNA for the CDR3: TGTGCCAGCAGACCGGACGACTCTGGAAACACCATATATTTT. Translation gives CASRPDDSGNTIYF.

This clonotype was recorded at least ten times. The V gene is TRBV19, the J gene TRBJ2-1; no reliable D call. The V end was cut by 6 bases, the J end by 8 bases, with 11 bases between. Germline lookup yields CDR1 LNHDA and CDR2 SQIVND (reference sequence). The CDR3 consists of 12 residues. CDR3 sequence (DNA): TGTGCCAGTAGGACCGGGTTGGATGAGCAGTTCTTC. Residues: CASRTGLDEQFF.

There are many counts of this clonotype. The chain employs TRBV28 and TRBJ1-3; D gene uncertain. V lost 6 bases to trimming and J lost 4 bases, with 16 bases between them. Germline values: CDR1 MDHEN, CDR2 SYDVKM. The CDR3 contains 15 residues. The CDR3, as DNA: TGTGCCAGCAGCCTTTACAGAAGGCTCGGAAACACCATATATTTT. This gives the protein CASSLYRRLGNTIYF.

This clonotype was counted many times. V is TRBV19 and J is TRBJ2-1, with D unclear. Germline V gene lookup returns CDR1 LNHDA and CDR2 SQIVND (reference sequence). This CDR3 has 13 residues. Between the trimmed V and J ends, which lost 1 base and 5 bases, there was a span of 6 bases. CDR3 DNA: TGTGCCAGTAGTATAGGAGCCAACAATGAGCAGTTCTTC. This sequence encodes CASSIGANNEQFF. The whole variable domain, remainder taken from reference TRBV19 and TRBJ2-1, is DGGITQSPKYLFRKEGQNVTLSCEQNLNHDAMYWYRQDPGQGLRLIYYSQIVNDFQKGDIAEGYSVSREKKESFPLTVTSAQKNPTAFYLCASSIGANNEQFFGPGTRLTVL.

Worth noting for this clonotype: Given a much more abundant clone one base away, this may be a read error. The gene calls are TRBV7-9 and TRBJ1-2; perhaps TRBD1 as D (6 bases). CDR3 length: 15 residues. Per the germline V gene, CDR1 is SEHNR and CDR2 is FQNEAQ (reference sequence). V was cut by 4 bases and J by 0 bases, with 12 bases left in between. CDR3 in DNA: TGTGCCAGCAGCTACCGGGACACCCCTAACTATGGCTACACCTTC. Amino acids: CASSYRDTPNYGYTF.

This clonotype was counted many times. The V and J genes are TRBV28 and TRBJ2-7; TRBD1 or TRBD2 may be the D gene (5 bases each). V lost 3 bases to trimming and J lost 2 bases, with 8 bases between them. CDR3 length: 13 amino acids. Per germline, CDR1 MDHEN and CDR2 SYDVKM. DNA for the CDR3: TGTGCCAGCAGTTTCGGGACCCCCTACGAGCAGTACTTC. This codes for CASSFGTPYEQYF.

V is TRBV18 and J is TRBJ2-1; no clear D gene. The CDR3 spans 14 residues. Looked up from germline, CDR1 is KGHSH and CDR2 is LQKENI. The ends were cut back, 1 base at V and 6 bases at J, with 10 bases in the middle. CDR3 sequence: CASSPLIRVNEQFF. The CDR3 nucleotides are TGTGCCAGCTCACCACTGATTAGGGTCAATGAGCAGTTCTTC.

V usage is TRBV5-1 and J usage is TRBJ2-1, with 9 bases matching TRBD2. The CDR3 loop spans 15 amino acids. Per germline, CDR1 SGHRS and CDR2 YFSETQ. V gave up 1 base and J gave up 12 bases; unmatched junction bases: 11. CDR3 in DNA: TGCGCCAGCAGCTTGAGTCATGGGCGGGAGGGCCGGCAGTTCTTC. Encoded protein: CASSLSHGREGRQFF.

This clonotype was observed at least ten times. The chain links TRBV7-7 to TRBJ2-2; D call uncertain. Germline values: CDR1 SSHAT, CDR2 FNYEAQ (reference sequence). The CDR3 extends over 14 amino acids. CDR3 DNA sequence: TGTGCTAGCCAGTGGTCAGAAGGCACCGGGGAGCTGTTTTTT. Its protein is CASQWSEGTGELFF. The variable domain in full, with the rest retrieved from reference TRBV7-7 and TRBJ2-2, is GAGVSQSPRYKVTKRGQDVTLRCDPISSHATLYWYQQALGQGPEFLTYFNYEAQPDKSGLPSDRFSAERPEGSISTLTIQRTEQRDSAMYRCASQWSEGTGELFFGEGSRLTVL.